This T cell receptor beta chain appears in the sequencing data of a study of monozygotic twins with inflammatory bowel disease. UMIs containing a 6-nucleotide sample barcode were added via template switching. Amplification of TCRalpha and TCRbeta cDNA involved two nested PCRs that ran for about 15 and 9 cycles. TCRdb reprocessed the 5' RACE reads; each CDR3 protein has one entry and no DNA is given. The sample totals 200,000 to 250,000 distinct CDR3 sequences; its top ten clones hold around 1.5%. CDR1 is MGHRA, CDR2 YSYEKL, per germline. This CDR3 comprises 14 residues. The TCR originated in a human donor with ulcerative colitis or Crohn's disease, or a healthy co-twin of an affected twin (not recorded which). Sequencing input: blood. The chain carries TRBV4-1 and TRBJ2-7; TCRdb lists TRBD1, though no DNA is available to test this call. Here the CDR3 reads CASSPLPGPGEQYF.